This T cell receptor beta chain appears in the sequencing data of a study of cytomegalovirus exposure and HLA in healthy donors. Findings and caveats of the study: Altogether, more than 150 TCR beta chains were recorded as cytomegalovirus-associated. A missense variant in DCLRE1C was later tied to TCR beta V- and J-gene trimming. At a 0.05 false discovery rate, a later analysis found 15,000 to 20,000 TCR beta sequences to be associated with HLA alleles.

The primer mix had 60 Vbeta and 13 Jbeta primers. Under the authors' procedure: A later analysis tallied tens of millions of unique TCR beta chains, approximately 10 million of them shared. The protocol was immunoSEQ multiplex PCR, while the TCRdb copy is restricted to in-frame clones and leaves out a portion. V, J and clone size are those of that table, while D and trimming were read from the DNA. The table has roughly 99,000 clones, 82% seen once. The J segment lost 2 bases and the V segment lost 0 bases, leaving 4 bases of the junction unmatched. Germline loops: CDR1 LGHNA, CDR2 YNFKEQ. CDR3 length equals 15 residues. With regard to this clone: What it binds is not known.

Source material: PBMCs. This TCR derives from a young man in good health and CMV-seropositive. V gene TRBV4-2 combines with J gene TRBJ2-7; TRBD2 aligns across 7 bases. The CDR3 DNA follows: TGTGCCAGCAGCCAAGAGGGTACTAGCGCCTACGAGCAGTACTTC. Its protein is CASSQEGTSAYEQYF.